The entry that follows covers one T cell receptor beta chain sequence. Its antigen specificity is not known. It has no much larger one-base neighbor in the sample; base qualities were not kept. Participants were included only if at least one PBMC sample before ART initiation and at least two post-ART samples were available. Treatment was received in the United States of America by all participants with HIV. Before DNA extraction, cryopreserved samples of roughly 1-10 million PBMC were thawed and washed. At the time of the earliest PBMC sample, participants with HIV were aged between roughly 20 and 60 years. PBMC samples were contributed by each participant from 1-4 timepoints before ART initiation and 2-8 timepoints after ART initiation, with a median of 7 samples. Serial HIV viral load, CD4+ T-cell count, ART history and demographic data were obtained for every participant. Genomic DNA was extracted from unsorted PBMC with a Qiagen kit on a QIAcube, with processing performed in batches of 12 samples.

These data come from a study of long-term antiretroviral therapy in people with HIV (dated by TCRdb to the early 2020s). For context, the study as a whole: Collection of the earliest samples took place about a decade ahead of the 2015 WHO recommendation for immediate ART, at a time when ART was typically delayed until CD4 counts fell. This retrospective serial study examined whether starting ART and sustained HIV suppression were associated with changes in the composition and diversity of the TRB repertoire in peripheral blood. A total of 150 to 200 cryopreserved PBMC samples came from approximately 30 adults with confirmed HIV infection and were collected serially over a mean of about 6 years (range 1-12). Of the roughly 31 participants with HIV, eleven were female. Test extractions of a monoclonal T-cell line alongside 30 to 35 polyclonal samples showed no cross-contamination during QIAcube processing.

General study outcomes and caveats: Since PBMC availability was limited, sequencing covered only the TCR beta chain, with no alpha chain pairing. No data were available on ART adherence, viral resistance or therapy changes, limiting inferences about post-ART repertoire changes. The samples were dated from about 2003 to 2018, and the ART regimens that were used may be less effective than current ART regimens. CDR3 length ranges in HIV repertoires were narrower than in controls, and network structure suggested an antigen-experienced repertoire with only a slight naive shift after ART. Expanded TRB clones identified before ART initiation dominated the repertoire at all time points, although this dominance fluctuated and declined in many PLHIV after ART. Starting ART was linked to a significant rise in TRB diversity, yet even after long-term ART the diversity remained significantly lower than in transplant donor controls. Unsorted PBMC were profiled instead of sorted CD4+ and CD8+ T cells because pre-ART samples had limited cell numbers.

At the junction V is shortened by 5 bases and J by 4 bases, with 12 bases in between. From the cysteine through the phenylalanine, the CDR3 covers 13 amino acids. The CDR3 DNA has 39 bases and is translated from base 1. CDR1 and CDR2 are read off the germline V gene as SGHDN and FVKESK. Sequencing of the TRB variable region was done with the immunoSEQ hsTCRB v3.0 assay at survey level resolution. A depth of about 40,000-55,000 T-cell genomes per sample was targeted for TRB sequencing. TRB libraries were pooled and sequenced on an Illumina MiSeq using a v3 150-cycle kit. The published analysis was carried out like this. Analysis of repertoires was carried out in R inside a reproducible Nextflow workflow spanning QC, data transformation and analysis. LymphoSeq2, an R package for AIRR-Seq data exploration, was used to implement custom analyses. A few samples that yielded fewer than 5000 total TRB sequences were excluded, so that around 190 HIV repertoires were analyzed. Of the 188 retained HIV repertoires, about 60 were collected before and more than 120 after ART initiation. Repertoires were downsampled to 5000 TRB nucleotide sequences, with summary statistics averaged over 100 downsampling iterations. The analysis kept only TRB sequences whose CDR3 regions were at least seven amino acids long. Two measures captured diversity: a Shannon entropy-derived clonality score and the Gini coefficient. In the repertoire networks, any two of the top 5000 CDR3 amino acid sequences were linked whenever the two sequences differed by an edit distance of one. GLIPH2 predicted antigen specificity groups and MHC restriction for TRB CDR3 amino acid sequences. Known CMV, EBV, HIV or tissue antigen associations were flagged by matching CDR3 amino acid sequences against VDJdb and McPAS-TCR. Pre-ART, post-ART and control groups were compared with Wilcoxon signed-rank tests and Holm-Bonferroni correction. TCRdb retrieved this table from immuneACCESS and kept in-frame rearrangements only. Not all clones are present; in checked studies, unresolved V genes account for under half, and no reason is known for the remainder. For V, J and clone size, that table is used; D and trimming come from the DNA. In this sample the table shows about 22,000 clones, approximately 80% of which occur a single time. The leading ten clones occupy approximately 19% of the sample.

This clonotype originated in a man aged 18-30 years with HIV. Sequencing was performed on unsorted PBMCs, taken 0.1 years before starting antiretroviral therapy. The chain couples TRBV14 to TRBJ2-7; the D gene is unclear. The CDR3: CASSEGLVYEQYF. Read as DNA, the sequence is TGTGCCAGCAGCGAAGGTCTAGTTTACGAGCAGTACTTC.